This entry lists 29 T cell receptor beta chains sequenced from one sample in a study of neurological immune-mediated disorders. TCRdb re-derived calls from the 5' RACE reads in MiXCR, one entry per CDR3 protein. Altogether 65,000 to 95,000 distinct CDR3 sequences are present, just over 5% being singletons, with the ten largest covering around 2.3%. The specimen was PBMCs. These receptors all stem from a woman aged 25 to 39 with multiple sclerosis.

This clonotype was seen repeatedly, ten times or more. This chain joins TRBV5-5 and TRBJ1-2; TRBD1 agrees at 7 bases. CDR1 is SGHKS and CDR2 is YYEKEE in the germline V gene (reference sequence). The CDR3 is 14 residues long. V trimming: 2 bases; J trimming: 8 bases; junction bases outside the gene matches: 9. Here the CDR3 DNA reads TGTGCCAGCAGCTTTTCAGCAGGGACAGACGGCTACACCTTC. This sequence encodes CASSFSAGTDGYTF.

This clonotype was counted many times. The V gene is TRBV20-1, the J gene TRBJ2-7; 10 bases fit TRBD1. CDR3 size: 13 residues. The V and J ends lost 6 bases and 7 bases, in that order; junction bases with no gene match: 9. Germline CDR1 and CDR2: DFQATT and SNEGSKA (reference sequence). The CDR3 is CSAQTGGIPEQYF. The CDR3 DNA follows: TGCAGTGCCCAGACAGGGGGCATTCCTGAGCAGTACTTC.

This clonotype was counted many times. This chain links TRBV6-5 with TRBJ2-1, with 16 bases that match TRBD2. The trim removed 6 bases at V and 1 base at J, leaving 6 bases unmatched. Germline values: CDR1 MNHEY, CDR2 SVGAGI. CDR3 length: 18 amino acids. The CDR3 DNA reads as TGTGCCAGCAGGGGGGGACTAGCGGGAGGGAGGTCCTACAATGAGCAGTTCTTC. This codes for CASRGGLAGGRSYNEQFF.

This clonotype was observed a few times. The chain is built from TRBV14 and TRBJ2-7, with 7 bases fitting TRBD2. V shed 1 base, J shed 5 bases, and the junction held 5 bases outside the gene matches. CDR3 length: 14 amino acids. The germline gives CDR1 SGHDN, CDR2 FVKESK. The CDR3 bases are TGTGCCAGCAGCCAAGGAGGGAGGGCTGACGAGCAGTACTTC. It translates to CASSQGGRADEQYF. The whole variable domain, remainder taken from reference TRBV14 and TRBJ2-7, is EAGVTQFPSHSVIEKGQTVTLRCDPISGHDNLYWYRRVMGKEIKFLLHFVKESKQDESGMPNNRFLAERTGGTYSTLKVQPAELEDSGVYFCASSQGGRADEQYFGPGTRLTVT.

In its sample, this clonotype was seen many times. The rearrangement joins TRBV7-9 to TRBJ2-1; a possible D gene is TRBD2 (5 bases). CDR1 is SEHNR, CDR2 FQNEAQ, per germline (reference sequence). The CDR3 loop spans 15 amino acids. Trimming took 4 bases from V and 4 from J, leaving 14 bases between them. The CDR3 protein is CASSSPTGMYNEQFF. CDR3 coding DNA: TGTGCCAGCAGCTCCCCAACGGGAATGTACAATGAGCAGTTCTTC. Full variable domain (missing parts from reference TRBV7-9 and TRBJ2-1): DTGVSQNPRHKITKRGQNVTFRCDPISEHNRLYWYRQTLGQGPEFLTYFQNEAQLEKSRLLSDRFSAERPKGSFSTLEIQRTEQGDSAMYLCASSSPTGMYNEQFFGPGTRLTVL.

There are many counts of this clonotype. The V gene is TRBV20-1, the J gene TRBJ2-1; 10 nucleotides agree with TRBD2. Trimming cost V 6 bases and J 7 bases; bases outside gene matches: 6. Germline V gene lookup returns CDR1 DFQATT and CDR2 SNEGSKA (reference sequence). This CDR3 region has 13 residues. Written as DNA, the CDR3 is TGCAGTGCCGACACGACTAGCGGGAATGAGCAGTTCTTC. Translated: CSADTTSGNEQFF.

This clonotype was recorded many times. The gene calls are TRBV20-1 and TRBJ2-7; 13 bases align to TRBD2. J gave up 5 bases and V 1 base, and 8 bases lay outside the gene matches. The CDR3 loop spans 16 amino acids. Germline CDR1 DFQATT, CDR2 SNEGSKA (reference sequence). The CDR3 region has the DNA TGCAGTGCTAGAGTACTAGCGGGAGGGCTGGCGGACGAGCAGTACTTC. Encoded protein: CSARVLAGGLADEQYF.

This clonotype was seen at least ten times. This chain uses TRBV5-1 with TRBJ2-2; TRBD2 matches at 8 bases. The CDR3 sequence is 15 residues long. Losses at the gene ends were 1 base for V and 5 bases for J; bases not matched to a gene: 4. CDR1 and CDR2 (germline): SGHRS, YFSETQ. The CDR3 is CASSLRAGETGELFF. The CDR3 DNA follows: TGCGCCAGCAGCTTGAGAGCGGGAGAAACCGGGGAGCTGTTTTTT.

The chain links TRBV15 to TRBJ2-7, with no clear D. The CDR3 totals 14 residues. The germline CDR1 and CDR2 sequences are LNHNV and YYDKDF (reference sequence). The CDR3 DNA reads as TGTGCCACCAGCAGCCGACTGGGTCACGACGAGCAGTATGTC. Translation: CATSSRLGHDEQYV.

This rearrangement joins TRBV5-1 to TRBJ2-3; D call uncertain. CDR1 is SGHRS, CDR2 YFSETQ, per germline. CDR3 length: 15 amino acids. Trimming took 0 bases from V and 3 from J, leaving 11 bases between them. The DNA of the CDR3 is TGCGCCAGCAGCTTGGTTGAGATGGGGACAGATACGCAGTATTTT. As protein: CASSLVEMGTDTQYF.

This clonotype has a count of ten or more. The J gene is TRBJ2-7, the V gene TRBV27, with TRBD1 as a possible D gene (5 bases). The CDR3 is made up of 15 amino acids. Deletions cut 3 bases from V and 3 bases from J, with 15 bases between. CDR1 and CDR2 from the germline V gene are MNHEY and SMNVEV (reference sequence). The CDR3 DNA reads TGTGCCAGCAGTTTGTTTAGGGGCGCAGACTACGAGCAGTACTTC. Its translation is CASSLFRGADYEQYF.

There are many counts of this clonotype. CDR3 in amino acids: CSARDEQGYDNEQFF. DNA of the CDR3: TGCAGTGCTAGAGATGAACAGGGGTATGACAATGAGCAGTTCTTC. This sequence joins TRBV20-1 and TRBJ2-1, with 7 positions matching TRBD1. This CDR3 has 15 amino acids. V trimming: 0 bases; J trimming: 5 bases; junction bases outside the gene matches: 7. Per germline, CDR1 DFQATT and CDR2 SNEGSKA (reference sequence).

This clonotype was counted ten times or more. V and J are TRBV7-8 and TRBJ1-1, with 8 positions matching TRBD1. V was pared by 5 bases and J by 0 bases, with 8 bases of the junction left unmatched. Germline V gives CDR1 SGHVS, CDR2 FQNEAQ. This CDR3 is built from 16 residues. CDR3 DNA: TGTGCCAGCAGCGCTCGGACAGGGCGACTGAACACTGAAGCTTTCTTT. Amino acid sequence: CASSARTGRLNTEAFF. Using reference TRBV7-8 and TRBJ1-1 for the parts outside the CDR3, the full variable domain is GAGVSQSPRYKVAKRGQDVALRCDPISGHVSLFWYQQALGQGPEFLTYFQNEAQLDKSGLPSDRFFAERPEGSVSTLKIQRTQQEDSAVYLCASSARTGRLNTEAFFGQGTRLTVV.

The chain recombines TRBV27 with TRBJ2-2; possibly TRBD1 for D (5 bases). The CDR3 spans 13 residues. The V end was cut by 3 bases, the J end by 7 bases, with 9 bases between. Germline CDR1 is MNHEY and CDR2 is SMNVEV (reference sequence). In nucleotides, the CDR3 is TGTGCCAGCAGTTTCTGGGGCGTCGGGGAGCTGTTTTTT. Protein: CASSFWGVGELFF.

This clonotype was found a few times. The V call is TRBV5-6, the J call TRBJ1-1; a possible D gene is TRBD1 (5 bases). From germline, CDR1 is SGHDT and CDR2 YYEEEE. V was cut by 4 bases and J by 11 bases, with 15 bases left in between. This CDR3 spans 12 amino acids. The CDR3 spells CASSRWGGKAFF. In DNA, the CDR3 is TGTGCCAGCAGCCGGTGGGGGGGAAAGGCTTTCTTT.

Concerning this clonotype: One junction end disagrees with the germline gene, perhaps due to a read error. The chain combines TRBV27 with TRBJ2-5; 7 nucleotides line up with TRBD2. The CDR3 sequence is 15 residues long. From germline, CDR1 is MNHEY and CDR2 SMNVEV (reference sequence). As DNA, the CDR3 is TGTGCCAGCCAAGTCGATGGGACCGTGCGGGAGAACCAGTACTTC. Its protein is CASQVDGTVRENQYF.

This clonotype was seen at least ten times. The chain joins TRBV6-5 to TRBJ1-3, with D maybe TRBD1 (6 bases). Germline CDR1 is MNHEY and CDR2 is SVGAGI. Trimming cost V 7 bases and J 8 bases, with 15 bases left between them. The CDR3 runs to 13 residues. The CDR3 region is CASISRGSDTIYF. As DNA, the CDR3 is TGTGCCAGCATCTCCAGGGGATCGGACACCATATATTTT.

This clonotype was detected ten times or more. The CDR3 spells CASRTSGGETQYF. Here the CDR3 DNA reads TGCGCCAGCAGGACCTCCGGGGGAGAGACCCAGTACTTC. J is TRBJ2-5 and V is TRBV5-1, with D tentatively TRBD2 (6 bases). Germline CDR1 is SGHRS and CDR2 is YFSETQ. The CDR3 extends over 13 amino acids. V dropped 5 bases and J dropped 4 bases, with 12 bases sitting between them.

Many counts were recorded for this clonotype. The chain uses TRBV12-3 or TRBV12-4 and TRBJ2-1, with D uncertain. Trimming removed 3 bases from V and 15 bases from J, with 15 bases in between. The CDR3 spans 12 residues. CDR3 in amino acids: CASSFGDSWPFF. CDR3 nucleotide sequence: TGTGCCAGCAGTTTCGGCGACTCTTGGCCGTTCTTC.

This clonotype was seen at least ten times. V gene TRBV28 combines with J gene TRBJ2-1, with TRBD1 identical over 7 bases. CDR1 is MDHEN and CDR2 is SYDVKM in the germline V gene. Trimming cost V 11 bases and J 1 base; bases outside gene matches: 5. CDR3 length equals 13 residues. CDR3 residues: CAAEGQSYNEQFF. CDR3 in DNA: TGTGCCGCCGAGGGACAGTCCTACAATGAGCAGTTCTTC.

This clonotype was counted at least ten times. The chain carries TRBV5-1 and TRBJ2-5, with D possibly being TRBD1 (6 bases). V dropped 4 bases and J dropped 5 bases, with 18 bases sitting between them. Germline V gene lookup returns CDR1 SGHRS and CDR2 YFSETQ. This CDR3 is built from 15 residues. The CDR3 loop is CASSALQGLGETQYF. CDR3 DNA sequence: TGCGCCAGCAGCGCCCTCCAGGGGTTAGGGGAGACCCAGTACTTC.

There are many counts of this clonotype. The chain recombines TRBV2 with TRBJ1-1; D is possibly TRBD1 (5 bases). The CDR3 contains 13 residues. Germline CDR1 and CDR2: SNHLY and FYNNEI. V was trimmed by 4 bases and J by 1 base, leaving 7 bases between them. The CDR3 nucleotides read TGTGCCAGCAGTGGACAGCCGAACACTGAAGCTTTCTTT. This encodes CASSGQPNTEAFF. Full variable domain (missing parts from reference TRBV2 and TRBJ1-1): EPEVTQTPSHQVTQMGQEVILRCVPISNHLYFYWYRQILGQKVEFLVSFYNNEISEKSEIFDDQFSVERPDGSNFTLKIRSTKLEDSAMYFCASSGQPNTEAFFGQGTRLTVV.

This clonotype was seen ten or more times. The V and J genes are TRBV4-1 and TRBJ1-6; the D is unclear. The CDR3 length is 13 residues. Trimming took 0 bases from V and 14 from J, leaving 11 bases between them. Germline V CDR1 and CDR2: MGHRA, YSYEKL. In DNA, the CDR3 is TGCGCCAGCAGCCAAGATGGGTCGTGGGCCCTCCACTTT. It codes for CASSQDGSWALHF.

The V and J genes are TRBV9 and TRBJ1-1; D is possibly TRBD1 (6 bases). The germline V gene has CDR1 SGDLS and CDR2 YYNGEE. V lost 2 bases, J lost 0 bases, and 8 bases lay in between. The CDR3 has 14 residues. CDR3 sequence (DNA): TGTGCCAGCAGCGTCAGGGGCTTGAACACTGAAGCTTTCTTT. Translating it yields CASSVRGLNTEAFF.

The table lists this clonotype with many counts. As DNA, the CDR3 is TGCAGTGCTAGGCAGGGTGGCCAGCCCCAGCATTTT. It yields the protein CSARQGGQPQHF. V gene TRBV20-1 combines with J gene TRBJ1-5; perhaps TRBD1 as D (5 bases). CDR3 length: 12 amino acids. The V end lost 3 bases, the J end lost 7 bases, and 10 bases lay between the germline ends. CDR1 is DFQATT, CDR2 SNEGSKA, per germline (reference sequence).

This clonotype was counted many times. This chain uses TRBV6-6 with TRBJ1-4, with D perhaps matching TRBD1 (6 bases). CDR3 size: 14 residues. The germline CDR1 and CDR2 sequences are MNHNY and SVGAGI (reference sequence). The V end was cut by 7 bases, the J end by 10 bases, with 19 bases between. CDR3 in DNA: TGTGCCAGCATCAATCCCGGGGGCGAGGGAAAACTGTTTTTT. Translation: CASINPGGEGKLFF.

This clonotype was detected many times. DNA for the CDR3: TGTGCCAGCACCCCCGACAGCAATCAGCCCCAGCATTTT. It is translated as CASTPDSNQPQHF. The chain joins TRBV12-3 or TRBV12-4 to TRBJ1-5; no definite D call. The CDR3 covers 13 residues. Trimming left V 7 bases short and J 1 base short, with 8 bases between.

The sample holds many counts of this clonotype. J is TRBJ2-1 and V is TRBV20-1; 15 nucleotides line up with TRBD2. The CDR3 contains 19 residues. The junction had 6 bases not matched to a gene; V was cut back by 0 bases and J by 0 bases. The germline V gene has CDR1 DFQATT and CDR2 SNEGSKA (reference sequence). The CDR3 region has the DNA TGCAGTGCTAGAGAAGGCGGGACTAGCGGGAGGATCTCCTACAATGAGCAGTTCTTC. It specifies CSAREGGTSGRISYNEQFF.

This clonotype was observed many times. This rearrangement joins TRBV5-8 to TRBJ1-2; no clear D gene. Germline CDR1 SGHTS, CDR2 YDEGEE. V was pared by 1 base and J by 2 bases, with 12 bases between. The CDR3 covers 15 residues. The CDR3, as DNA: TGTGCCAGCAGCTTGTGGCAGAATGGGAACTATGGCTACACCTTC. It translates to CASSLWQNGNYGYTF.